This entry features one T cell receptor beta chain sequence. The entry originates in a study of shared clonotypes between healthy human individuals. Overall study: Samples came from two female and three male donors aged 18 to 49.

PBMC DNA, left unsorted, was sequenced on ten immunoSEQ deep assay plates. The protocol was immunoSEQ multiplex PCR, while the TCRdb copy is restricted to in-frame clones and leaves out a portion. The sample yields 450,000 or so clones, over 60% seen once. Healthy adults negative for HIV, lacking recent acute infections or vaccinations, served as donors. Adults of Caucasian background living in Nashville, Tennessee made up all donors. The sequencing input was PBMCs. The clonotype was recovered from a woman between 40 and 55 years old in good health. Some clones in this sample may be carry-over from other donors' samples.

The CDR3 DNA reads as TGTGCCAGCAGCTCTGGGACAGTTAGCACAGATACGCAGTATTTT. Its protein is CASSSGTVSTDTQYF. The rearrangement links TRBV9 to TRBJ2-3; 7 positions agree with TRBD1. Per germline, CDR1 SGDLS and CDR2 YYNGEE. This CDR3 contains 15 residues. V lost 4 bases, J lost 0 bases, and 5 bases stayed unmatched.